This TCR beta chain was recorded in a study of cytomegalovirus exposure and HLA in healthy donors. Study details: Earlier findings included 117 million unique TCR beta sequences obtained from around 180 million T cells. Study conclusions and caveats: The sole available immune exposure information was CMV serostatus. In an earlier analysis, most TCR beta V segments were productive about 87% or about 30% of the time. Accurate prediction of HLA-A and HLA-B alleles (for most subjects) was reportedly achieved from TCR beta sequences.

About this clone: Its matching antigen is unknown.

It was with 60 Vbeta and 13 Jbeta primers that the PCR ran. Here immunoSEQ multiplex PCR was the method, and the copy in TCRdb shows in-frame clones only, minus some. The table has 150,000 to 200,000 clones, over 70% seen once. This TCR came from a woman aged 18 to 35 in good health and CMV-seronegative. Sequencing used PBMCs.

The DNA for the CDR3 is TGTGCCAGCAGTGTTAATCCCGATGGCTACACCTTC. This translates into CASSVNPDGYTF. The chain recombines TRBV6-1 with TRBJ1-2; D uncertain. The CDR3 sequence is 12 residues long. V gave up 4 bases and J gave up 6 bases, with 9 bases separating them. CDR1 is MNHNS, CDR2 SASEGT, per germline.